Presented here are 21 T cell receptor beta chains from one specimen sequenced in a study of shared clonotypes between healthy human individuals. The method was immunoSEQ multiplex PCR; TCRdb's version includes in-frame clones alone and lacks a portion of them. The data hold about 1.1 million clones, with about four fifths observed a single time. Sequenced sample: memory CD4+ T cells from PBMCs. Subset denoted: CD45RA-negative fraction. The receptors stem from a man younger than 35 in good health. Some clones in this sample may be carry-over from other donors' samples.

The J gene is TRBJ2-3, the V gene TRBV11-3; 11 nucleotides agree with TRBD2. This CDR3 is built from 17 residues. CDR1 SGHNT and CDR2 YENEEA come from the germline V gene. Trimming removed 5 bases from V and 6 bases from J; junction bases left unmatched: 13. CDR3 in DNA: TGTGCCAGCAGCCCCCCGACTAGCGGGATACCTCCGGATACGCAGTATTTT. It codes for CASSPPTSGIPPDTQYF. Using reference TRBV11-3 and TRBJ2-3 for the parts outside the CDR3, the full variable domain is EAGVVQSPRYKIIEKKQPVAFWCNPISGHNTLYWYLQNLGQGPELLIRYENEEAVDDSQLPKDRFSAERLKGVDSTLKIQPAELGDSAVYLCASSPPTSGIPPDTQYFGPGTRLTVL.

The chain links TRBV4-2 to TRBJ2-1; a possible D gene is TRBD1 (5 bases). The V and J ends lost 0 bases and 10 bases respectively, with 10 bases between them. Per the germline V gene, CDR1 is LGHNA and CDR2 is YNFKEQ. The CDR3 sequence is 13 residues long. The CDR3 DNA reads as TGTGCCAGCAGCCAAGATAGGGGTATCGAGCAGTTCTTC. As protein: CASSQDRGIEQFF.

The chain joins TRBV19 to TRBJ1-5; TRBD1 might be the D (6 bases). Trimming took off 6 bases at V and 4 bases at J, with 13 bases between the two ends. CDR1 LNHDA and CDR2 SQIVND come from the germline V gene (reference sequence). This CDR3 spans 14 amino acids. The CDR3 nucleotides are TGTGCCAGTAGCAAGGACAGCTTTAATCAGCCCCAGCATTTT. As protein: CASSKDSFNQPQHF.

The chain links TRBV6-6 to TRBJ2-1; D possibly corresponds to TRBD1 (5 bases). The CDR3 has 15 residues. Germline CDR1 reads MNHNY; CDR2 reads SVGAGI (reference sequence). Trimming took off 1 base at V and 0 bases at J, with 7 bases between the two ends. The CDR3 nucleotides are TGTGCCAGCAGTTACTTAGACAGCTCCTACAATGAGCAGTTCTTC. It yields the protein CASSYLDSSYNEQFF.

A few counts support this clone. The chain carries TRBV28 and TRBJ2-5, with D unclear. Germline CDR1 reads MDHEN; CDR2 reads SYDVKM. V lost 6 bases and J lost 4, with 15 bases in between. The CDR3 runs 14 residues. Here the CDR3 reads CASRYSRSRETQYF. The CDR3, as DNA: TGTGCCAGCAGATATTCTAGGTCCCGAGAGACCCAGTACTTC. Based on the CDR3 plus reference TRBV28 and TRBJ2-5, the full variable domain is DVKVTQSSRYLVKRTGEKVFLECVQDMDHENMFWYRQDPGLGLRLIYFSYDVKMKEKGDIPEGYSVSREKKERFSLILESASTNQTSMYLCASRYSRSRETQYFGPGTRLLVL.

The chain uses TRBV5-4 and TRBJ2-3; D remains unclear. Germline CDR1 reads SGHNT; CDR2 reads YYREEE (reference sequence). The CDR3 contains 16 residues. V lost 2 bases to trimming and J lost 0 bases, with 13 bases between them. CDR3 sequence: CASSLGSDSSTDTQYF. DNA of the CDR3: TGTGCCAGCAGCTTAGGGTCGGATTCTAGCACAGATACGCAGTATTTT.

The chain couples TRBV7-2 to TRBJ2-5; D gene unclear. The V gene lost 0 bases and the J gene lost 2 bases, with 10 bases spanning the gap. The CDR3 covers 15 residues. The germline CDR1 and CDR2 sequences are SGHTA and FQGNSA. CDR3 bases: TGTGCCAGCAGCTTAGCGGGTGGGGAACAAGAGACCCAGTACTTC. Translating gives CASSLAGGEQETQYF. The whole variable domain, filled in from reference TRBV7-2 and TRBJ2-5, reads GAGVSQSPSNKVTEKGKDVELRCDPISGHTALYWYRQSLGQGLEFLIYFQGNSAPDKSGLPSDRFSAERTGGSVSTLTIQRTQQEDSAVYLCASSLAGGEQETQYFGPGTRLLVL.

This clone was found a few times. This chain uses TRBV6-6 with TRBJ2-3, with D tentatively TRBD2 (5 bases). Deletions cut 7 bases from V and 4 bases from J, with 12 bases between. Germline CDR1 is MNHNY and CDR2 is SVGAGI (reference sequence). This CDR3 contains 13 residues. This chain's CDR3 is CASTLSGADTQYF. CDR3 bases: TGTGCCAGCACCCTGAGCGGAGCAGATACGCAGTATTTT.

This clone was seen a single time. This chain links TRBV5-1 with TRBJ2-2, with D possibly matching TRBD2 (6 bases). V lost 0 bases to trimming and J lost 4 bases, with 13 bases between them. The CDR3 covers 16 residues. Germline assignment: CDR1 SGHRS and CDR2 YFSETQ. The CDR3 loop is CASSLVLSGSTGELFF. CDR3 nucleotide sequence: TGCGCCAGCAGCTTGGTGTTATCCGGGAGCACCGGGGAGCTGTTTTTT.

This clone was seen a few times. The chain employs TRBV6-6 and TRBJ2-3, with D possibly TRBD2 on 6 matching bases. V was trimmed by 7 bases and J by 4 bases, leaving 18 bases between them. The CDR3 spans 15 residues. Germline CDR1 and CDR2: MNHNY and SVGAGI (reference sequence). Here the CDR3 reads CASTLGGARADTQYF. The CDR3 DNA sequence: TGTGCCAGCACCCTCGGAGGGGCGAGGGCAGATACGCAGTATTTT.

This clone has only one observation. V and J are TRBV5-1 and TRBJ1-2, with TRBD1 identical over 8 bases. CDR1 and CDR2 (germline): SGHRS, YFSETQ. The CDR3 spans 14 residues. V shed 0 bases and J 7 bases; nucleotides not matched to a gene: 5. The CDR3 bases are TGCGCCAGCAGCTTGGACGGACAGGGTTCTGGCTACACCTTC. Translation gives CASSLDGQGSGYTF.

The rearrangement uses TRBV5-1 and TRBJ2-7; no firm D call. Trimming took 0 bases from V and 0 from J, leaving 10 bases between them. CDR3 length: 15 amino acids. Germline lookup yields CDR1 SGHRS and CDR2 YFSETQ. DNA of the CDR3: TGCGCCAGCAGCTTGGTGGTGGCCAACTCCTACGAGCAGTACTTC. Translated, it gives CASSLVVANSYEQYF.

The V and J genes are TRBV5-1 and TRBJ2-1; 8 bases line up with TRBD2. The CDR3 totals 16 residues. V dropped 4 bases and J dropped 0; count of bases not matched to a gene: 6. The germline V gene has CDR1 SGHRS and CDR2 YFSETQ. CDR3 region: CASSAGLASSYNEQFF. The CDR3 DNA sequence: TGCGCCAGCAGCGCCGGACTAGCCAGCTCCTACAATGAGCAGTTCTTC.

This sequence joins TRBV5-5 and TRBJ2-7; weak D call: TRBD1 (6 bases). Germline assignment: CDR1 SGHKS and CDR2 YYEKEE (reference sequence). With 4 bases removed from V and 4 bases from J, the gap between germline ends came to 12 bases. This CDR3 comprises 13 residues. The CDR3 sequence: CASSPDSLYEQYF. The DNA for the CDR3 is TGTGCCAGCAGCCCGGACAGCTTATACGAGCAGTACTTC. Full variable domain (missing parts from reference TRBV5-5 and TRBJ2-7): DAGVTQSPTHLIKTRGQQVTLRCSPISGHKSVSWYQQVLGQGPQFIFQYYEKEERGRGNFPDRFSARQFPNYSSELNVNALLLGDSALYLCASSPDSLYEQYFGPGTRLTVT.

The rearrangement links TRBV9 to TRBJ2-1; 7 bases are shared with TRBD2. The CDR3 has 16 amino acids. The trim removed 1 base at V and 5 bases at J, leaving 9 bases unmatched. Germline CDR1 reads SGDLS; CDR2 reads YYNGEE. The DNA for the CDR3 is TGTGCCAGCAGCGTACTTTCGGCTAGCGGTAACAATGAGCAGTTCTTC. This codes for CASSVLSASGNNEQFF.

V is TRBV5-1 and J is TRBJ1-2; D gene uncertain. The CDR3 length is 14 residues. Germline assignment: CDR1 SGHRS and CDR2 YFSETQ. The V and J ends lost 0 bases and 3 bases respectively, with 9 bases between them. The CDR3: CASSLARSDYGYTF. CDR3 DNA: TGCGCCAGCAGCTTGGCCAGGTCTGACTATGGCTACACCTTC.

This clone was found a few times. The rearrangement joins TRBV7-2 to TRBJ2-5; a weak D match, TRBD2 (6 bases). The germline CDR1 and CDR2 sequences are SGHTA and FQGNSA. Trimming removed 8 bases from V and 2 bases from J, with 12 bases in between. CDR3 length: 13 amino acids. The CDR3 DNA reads TGTGCCAGCTCCCGGACTACACAAGAGACCCAGTACTTC. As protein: CASSRTTQETQYF.

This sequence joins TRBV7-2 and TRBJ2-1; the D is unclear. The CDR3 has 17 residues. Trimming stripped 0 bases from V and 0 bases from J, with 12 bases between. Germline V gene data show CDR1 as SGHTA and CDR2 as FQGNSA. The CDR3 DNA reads TGTGCCAGCAGCTTAGCTGGCGCGATCAACTCCTACAATGAGCAGTTCTTC. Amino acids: CASSLAGAINSYNEQFF.

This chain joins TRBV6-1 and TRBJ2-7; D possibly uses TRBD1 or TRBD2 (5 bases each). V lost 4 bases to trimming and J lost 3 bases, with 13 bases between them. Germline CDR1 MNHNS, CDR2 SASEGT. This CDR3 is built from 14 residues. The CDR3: CASSASGGVYEQYF. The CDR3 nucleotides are TGTGCCAGCAGTGCTTCTGGGGGAGTCTACGAGCAGTACTTC.

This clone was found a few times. DNA of the CDR3: TGTGCCAGTAGTACAGGGGGCAAAGAGACCCAGTACTTC. Translated, it gives CASSTGGKETQYF. The chain has TRBV19 and TRBJ2-5, with TRBD1 matching over 8 bases. The V gene end was trimmed by 4 bases and the J gene end by 3 bases; junction bases not matched to a gene: 1. CDR1 and CDR2 (germline): LNHDA, SQIVND (reference sequence). The CDR3 is 13 residues long.

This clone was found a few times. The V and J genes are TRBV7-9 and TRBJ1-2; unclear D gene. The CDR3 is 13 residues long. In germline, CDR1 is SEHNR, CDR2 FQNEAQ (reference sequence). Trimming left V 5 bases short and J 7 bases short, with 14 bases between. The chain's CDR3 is CASSPTLSTGYTF. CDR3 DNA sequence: TGTGCCAGCAGCCCGACGCTTAGTACTGGCTACACCTTC.